The entry that follows covers one T cell receptor (beta chain) sequence. Antigen specificity is unknown. Unsorted PBMC DNA was run through sequencing on ten immunoSEQ deep assay plates. In the authors' methods: Filtering was not the same, since immunoSEQ gave junction-only sequences without quality scores. Sequencing was performed with immunoSEQ multiplex PCR; in TCRdb, only in-frame clones are kept and a portion is missing. That table gives V, J and clone size, and the DNA gave D and trimming. The table shows hundreds of thousands of clones, with roughly 80% occurring only once. The entry originates in a study of shared clonotypes between healthy human individuals. Study-level background: Three men and a couple of women, aged 18 to 49, were donors. Notes on the study in general: Owing to a small donor count, the genetic and exposure-history diversity represented was limited.

The CDR3 is 14 residues long. Trimming removed 4 bases from V and 7 bases from J; junction bases left unmatched: 9. CDR1 is GTSNPN and CDR2 is SVGIG in the germline V gene (reference sequence). The genes are TRBV30 and TRBJ1-4; 7 nucleotides agree with TRBD1. The receptor comes from a woman aged 40 to 55 in good health. Some clones in this sample may be carry-over from other donors' samples. The sequenced sample was PBMCs. The CDR3 sequence: CAWTARGRAEKLFF. The CDR3 coding sequence is TGTGCCTGGACCGCCAGGGGGAGGGCTGAAAAACTGTTTTTT.